These 30 T cell receptor beta chains were all obtained from the same sample, sequenced in a study of response to subunit inactivated influenza vaccine. TCRdb redid the calling of the RT-PCR reads with MiXCR, one entry per CDR3 protein. Among 400,000 to 550,000 distinct CDR3 sequences listed, over 25% were seen once. Sequences were derived from CD4+ T cells sorted from PBMCs, sampled roughly 5 days after vaccination. The receptors stem from a man between 50 and 59 years old who received an inactivated influenza vaccine.

The chain carries TRBV6-5 and TRBJ2-1; D gene unclear. There are 14 residues in the CDR3. Trimming cost V 0 bases and J 4 bases, with 7 bases left between them. The germline V gene encodes CDR1 MNHEY and CDR2 SVGAGI. Written as DNA, the CDR3 is TGTGCCAGCAGTTACTCCTCGGTGTACAATGAGCAGTTCTTC. The encoded protein is CASSYSSVYNEQFF.

In its sample, this clonotype was seen a few times. The rearrangement uses TRBV6-1 and TRBJ2-3; D is possibly TRBD1 (6 bases). This CDR3 has 16 residues. Germline CDR1 and CDR2: MNHNS and SASEGT. The germline V and J ends were trimmed by 4 bases and 4 bases, with 18 bases remaining between them. CDR3 sequence reads: CASSGERRQGSDTQYF. Written as DNA, the CDR3 is TGTGCCAGCAGTGGTGAACGGCGGCAGGGGTCAGATACGCAGTATTTT.

V is TRBV28 and J is TRBJ2-1, with 7 bases aligning to TRBD1. The germline CDR1 and CDR2 sequences are MDHEN and SYDVKM. The CDR3 runs 14 residues. J was trimmed by 5 bases and V by 4 bases; bases with no gene match: 5. The CDR3 region has the DNA TGTGCCAGCAGTTCCCCGGGACAGAACAATGAGCAGTTCTTC. As protein: CASSSPGQNNEQFF. Full variable domain (missing parts from reference TRBV28 and TRBJ2-1): DVKVTQSSRYLVKRTGEKVFLECVQDMDHENMFWYRQDPGLGLRLIYFSYDVKMKEKGDIPEGYSVSREKKERFSLILESASTNQTSMYLCASSSPGQNNEQFFGPGTRLTVL.

Many counts were recorded for this clonotype. This chain uses TRBV29-1 with TRBJ2-3; tentative D call: TRBD1 (5 bases). Germline values: CDR1 SQVTM, CDR2 ANQGSEA. Trimming pared 4 bases from V and 4 bases from J, leaving 9 bases between. CDR3 length: 12 residues. DNA for the CDR3: TGCAGCGTTGTTGGGGCGGCAGATACGCAGTATTTT. Encoded protein: CSVVGAADTQYF.

V usage is TRBV7-2 and J usage is TRBJ1-6; 7 bases agree with TRBD1. The ends lost 0 bases at V and 7 bases at J; junction bases unmatched: 12. Germline V CDR1 and CDR2: SGHTA, FQGNSA. The CDR3 has 18 residues. The CDR3 protein is CASSLAPYRGRGNSPLHF. Written as DNA, the CDR3 is TGTGCCAGCAGCTTAGCTCCTTATAGGGGCAGGGGGAATTCACCCCTCCACTTT. Full variable domain (rest looked up from reference TRBV7-2 and TRBJ1-6): GAGVSQSPSNKVTEKGKDVELRCDPISGHTALYWYRQSLGQGLEFLIYFQGNSAPDKSGLPSDRFSAERTGGSVSTLTIQRTQQEDSAVYLCASSLAPYRGRGNSPLHFGNGTRLTVT.

The chain uses TRBV10-1 and TRBJ2-5, with D maybe TRBD2 (6 bases). Germline V CDR1 and CDR2: WNHNN, SYGVQD (reference sequence). Trimming removed 3 bases from V and 2 bases from J, with 13 bases in between. The CDR3 covers 15 residues. The CDR3 nucleotides read TGCGCCAGCAGTGATGGAGCAGGGAGGCAAGAGACCCAGTACTTC. Residues: CASSDGAGRQETQYF.

The V and J genes are TRBV18 and TRBJ2-3; 8 bases align to TRBD1. Per germline, CDR1 KGHSH and CDR2 LQKENI. The J segment lost 2 bases and the V segment lost 1 base, leaving 11 bases of the junction unmatched. This CDR3 has 18 residues. The CDR3 coding sequence is TGTGCCAGCTCACCACAGACCCCGGGACAGGCATTCACAGATACGCAGTATTTT. This codes for CASSPQTPGQAFTDTQYF.

The chain has TRBV5-1 and TRBJ2-2; D unclear. CDR1 and CDR2 from the germline V gene are SGHRS and YFSETQ. The CDR3 covers 15 residues. V lost 0 bases, J lost 4 bases, and 10 bases lay in between. CDR3 nucleotides: TGCGCCAGCAGCTTGGAGGCAACGAGCACCGGGGAGCTGTTTTTT. The encoded protein is CASSLEATSTGELFF.

The V gene is TRBV29-1, the J gene TRBJ2-4; D is perhaps TRBD2 (6 bases). Per the germline V gene, CDR1 is SQVTM and CDR2 is ANQGSEA. The V gene lost 4 bases and the J gene lost 8 bases, with 9 bases spanning the gap. This CDR3 region has 11 residues. The CDR3 loop reads CSVGWGDIQYF. CDR3 coding DNA: TGCAGCGTTGGGTGGGGGGACATTCAGTACTTC.

This clonotype was recorded a few times. CDR3 coding DNA: TGTGCCAGCAGCTTAGAAGGCGGGAGGTCCTACGAGCAGTACTTC. Protein sequence: CASSLEGGRSYEQYF. The chain recombines TRBV7-8 with TRBJ2-7, with 8 bases lining up with TRBD2. The germline CDR1 and CDR2 sequences are SGHVS and FQNEAQ. This CDR3 is 15 amino acids long. Germline trimming cut 1 base from V and 1 base from J; bases unmatched to any gene: 3. The full variable domain, in which reference TRBV7-8 and TRBJ2-7 provide the parts outside the CDR3, is GAGVSQSPRYKVAKRGQDVALRCDPISGHVSLFWYQQALGQGPEFLTYFQNEAQLDKSGLPSDRFFAERPEGSVSTLKIQRTQQEDSAVYLCASSLEGGRSYEQYFGPGTRLTVT.

This clonotype appeared a few times. The chain has TRBV4-2 and TRBJ2-5, with 8 nucleotides matching TRBD1. The V and J ends lost 8 bases and 1 base, in that order; junction bases with no gene match: 3. The CDR3 consists of 13 residues. Germline CDR1 reads LGHNA; CDR2 reads YNFKEQ. The CDR3 is CASGQGSQETQYF. Written as DNA, the CDR3 is TGTGCCAGCGGACAGGGTTCCCAAGAGACCCAGTACTTC.

V usage is TRBV20-1 and J usage is TRBJ2-7; D may be TRBD1 (6 bases). The CDR3 runs 15 residues. The V and J ends lost 2 bases and 0 bases respectively, with 14 bases between them. Germline V lookup: CDR1 DFQATT, CDR2 SNEGSKA (reference sequence). CDR3 residues: CSARNGQRSSYEQYF. DNA for the CDR3: TGCAGTGCTAGAAATGGACAGAGGAGCTCCTACGAGCAGTACTTC.

This chain links TRBV6-2 or TRBV6-3 with TRBJ2-3, with TRBD2 identical over 9 bases. The germline V gene encodes CDR1 MNHEY and CDR2 SVGEGT. V shed 2 bases, J shed 0 bases, and the junction held 15 bases outside the gene matches. The CDR3 spans 20 residues. The CDR3 protein is CASSYGRGLARRHSTDTQYF. The CDR3 DNA is TGTGCCAGCAGTTACGGCCGGGGACTAGCTCGGAGACATAGCACAGATACGCAGTATTTT.

This clonotype occurred a few times. This rearrangement joins TRBV12-3 or TRBV12-4 to TRBJ2-1; 7 positions agree with TRBD2. This CDR3 spans 15 amino acids. The J segment lost 7 bases and the V segment lost 1 base, leaving 7 bases of the junction unmatched. The CDR3 sequence is CASSLVGGPRNEQFF. CDR3 sequence (DNA): TGTGCCAGCAGTTTAGTGGGAGGGCCACGGAATGAGCAGTTCTTC.

This clonotype turned up a few times. The chain employs TRBV7-2 and TRBJ2-5, with 7 bases lining up with TRBD1. The CDR3 runs to 16 residues. Trimming took 2 bases from V and 1 from J; bases not matched to a gene: 7. Germline assignment: CDR1 SGHTA and CDR2 FQGNSA. This CDR3 reads CASSLSRQGGQETQYF. The DNA for the CDR3 is TGTGCCAGCAGCTTAAGTCGACAGGGTGGCCAAGAGACCCAGTACTTC.

The V call is TRBV25-1, the J call TRBJ1-2; D is ambiguous. Germline CDR1 is MGHDK and CDR2 is SYGVNS. V was cut by 8 bases and J by 0 bases, with 4 bases left in between. The CDR3 runs to 11 residues. The CDR3 region is CASDSNYGYTF. The CDR3 coding sequence is TGTGCCAGCGACTCTAACTATGGCTACACCTTC.

V and J are TRBV6-2 or TRBV6-3 and TRBJ1-5; 8 bases agree with TRBD1. Germline lookup yields CDR1 MNHEY and CDR2 SVGEGT. J lost 3 bases, V lost 3 bases, and 10 bases had no gene match. The CDR3 covers 17 residues. CDR3 DNA: TGTGCCAGCAGTTATTCGGACAGGGACATATCCAATCAGCCCCAGCATTTT. Translated: CASSYSDRDISNQPQHF.

The chain is built from TRBV20-1 and TRBJ2-5, with D possibly TRBD2 on 6 matching bases. The CDR3 totals 15 residues. CDR1 is DFQATT and CDR2 is SNEGSKA in the germline V gene (reference sequence). V was cut by 5 bases and J by 3 bases, with 19 bases left in between. The CDR3, as DNA: TGCAGTGCTCCATTCTGGGGGGTTCCTAAAGAGACCCAGTACTTC. It translates to CSAPFWGVPKETQYF.

This chain connects TRBV27 to TRBJ1-5; D not certain. The V gene lost 6 bases and the J gene lost 0 bases, with 15 bases spanning the gap. The germline V gene encodes CDR1 MNHEY and CDR2 SMNVEV (reference sequence). The CDR3 sequence is 16 residues long. CDR3 sequence: CASRRTTHLSNQPQHF. In nucleotides, the CDR3 is TGTGCCAGCAGACGGACCACCCACCTTAGCAATCAGCCCCAGCATTTT.

This clonotype was seen a few times. This rearrangement joins TRBV24-1 to TRBJ2-1, with 9 bases aligning to TRBD1. Germline CDR1 KGHDR, CDR2 SFDVKD. Trimming removed 7 bases from V and 6 bases from J; junction bases left unmatched: 9. This CDR3 spans 15 amino acids. The CDR3 is CATSIPGQGSNEQFF. The CDR3 DNA reads as TGTGCCACCAGCATACCGGGACAGGGTTCCAATGAGCAGTTCTTC.

The chain links TRBV6-5 to TRBJ2-1, with 9 nucleotides matching TRBD2. The V and J ends lost 4 bases and 10 bases, in that order; junction bases with no gene match: 8. The CDR3 is 14 amino acids. Germline CDR1 is MNHEY and CDR2 is SVGAGI. The chain's CDR3 is CASSSGAGGGEQFF. In DNA form, the CDR3 reads TGTGCCAGCAGTTCTGGAGCGGGAGGCGGGGAGCAGTTCTTC.

This clonotype was seen many times. The chain employs TRBV6-5 and TRBJ2-1; D is uncertain. CDR1 is MNHEY, CDR2 SVGAGI, per germline. V gave up 2 bases and J gave up 0 bases, with 11 bases separating them. The length of the CDR3 is 16 residues. The CDR3 bases are TGTGCCAGCAGTTACCCCCCGGCGAGCTCCTACAATGAGCAGTTCTTC. Protein product: CASSYPPASSYNEQFF.

Note on this clonotype: A read error may produce the germline difference seen at one junction end. The chain joins TRBV7-2 to TRBJ1-2, with D perhaps TRBD1 (5 bases). From germline, CDR1 is SGHTA and CDR2 FQGNSA. The length of the CDR3 is 15 residues. CDR3 nucleotides: TGTGCCAGCTGCTTAGGGGCGGGACGCCGGGTTGGCTACACCTTC. Translating gives CASCLGAGRRVGYTF.

This sequence joins TRBV20-1 and TRBJ1-2; maybe TRBD1 (5 bases). The CDR3 totals 12 residues. The germline V and J ends were trimmed by 2 bases and 2 bases, with 6 bases remaining between them. The germline CDR1 and CDR2 sequences are DFQATT and SNEGSKA (reference sequence). In DNA, the CDR3 is TGCAGTGCTAGAAAGGGGAACTATGGCTACACCTTC. This gives the protein CSARKGNYGYTF.

This clonotype was seen only a few times. V and J are TRBV27 and TRBJ1-1; possibly TRBD1 for D (6 bases). Deletions cut 6 bases from V and 2 bases from J, with 13 bases between. The V gene's germline CDR1 is MNHEY and CDR2 SMNVEV (reference sequence). This CDR3 is 14 amino acids long. The CDR3 region is CASSLDRFNTEAFF. The CDR3 DNA follows: TGTGCCAGCAGCCTCGACAGGTTCAACACTGAAGCTTTCTTT.

This clonotype was detected many times. This chain joins TRBV12-3 or TRBV12-4 and TRBJ1-1; D may be TRBD1 (5 bases). The CDR3 length is 13 residues. With 4 bases removed from V and 5 bases from J, the gap between germline ends came to 11 bases. The CDR3 nucleotides read TGTGCCAGCAGTTCACAGAGGGGTACTGAAGCTTTCTTT. It yields the protein CASSSQRGTEAFF.

This clonotype was counted ten times or more. The chain links TRBV12-3 or TRBV12-4 to TRBJ1-1; 9 nucleotides align to TRBD1. The CDR3 spans 15 residues. V lost 0 bases, J lost 1 base, and 0 bases stayed unmatched. The chain's CDR3 is CASSLATGGNTEAFF. The CDR3 nucleotides are TGTGCCAGCAGTTTAGCGACAGGGGGGAACACTGAAGCTTTCTTT.

This clonotype has more than one count but fewer than ten. The CDR3 protein is CSARLAGGRVLYNEQFF. The CDR3 bases are TGCAGTGCTAGACTAGCGGGAGGTAGGGTCCTCTACAATGAGCAGTTCTTC. The chain carries TRBV20-1 and TRBJ2-1; TRBD2 matches 11 bases. CDR3 length: 17 amino acids. Germline V gives CDR1 DFQATT, CDR2 SNEGSKA (reference sequence). J was trimmed by 3 bases and V by 2 bases; bases with no gene match: 9.

The table lists this clonotype with many counts. The chain is built from TRBV12-3 or TRBV12-4 and TRBJ2-7; TRBD2 agrees at 10 bases. The length of the CDR3 is 14 residues. V lost 6 bases and J lost 3; bases outside the gene matches: 5. The DNA for the CDR3 is TGTGCCAGCAGGCTAGCGGGAGTTAACTACGAGCAGTACTTC. It encodes CASRLAGVNYEQYF.

This clonotype was detected many times. This sequence joins TRBV4-2 and TRBJ2-1, with D possibly being TRBD1 or TRBD2 (6 bases each). V lost 0 bases and J lost 2, with 17 bases in between. Germline CDR1 LGHNA, CDR2 YNFKEQ. CDR3 size: 18 residues. In DNA, the CDR3 is TGTGCCAGCAGCCAAGATAGGGACCGGGGGCCAGCCTACAATGAGCAGTTCTTC. Its protein product is CASSQDRDRGPAYNEQFF.